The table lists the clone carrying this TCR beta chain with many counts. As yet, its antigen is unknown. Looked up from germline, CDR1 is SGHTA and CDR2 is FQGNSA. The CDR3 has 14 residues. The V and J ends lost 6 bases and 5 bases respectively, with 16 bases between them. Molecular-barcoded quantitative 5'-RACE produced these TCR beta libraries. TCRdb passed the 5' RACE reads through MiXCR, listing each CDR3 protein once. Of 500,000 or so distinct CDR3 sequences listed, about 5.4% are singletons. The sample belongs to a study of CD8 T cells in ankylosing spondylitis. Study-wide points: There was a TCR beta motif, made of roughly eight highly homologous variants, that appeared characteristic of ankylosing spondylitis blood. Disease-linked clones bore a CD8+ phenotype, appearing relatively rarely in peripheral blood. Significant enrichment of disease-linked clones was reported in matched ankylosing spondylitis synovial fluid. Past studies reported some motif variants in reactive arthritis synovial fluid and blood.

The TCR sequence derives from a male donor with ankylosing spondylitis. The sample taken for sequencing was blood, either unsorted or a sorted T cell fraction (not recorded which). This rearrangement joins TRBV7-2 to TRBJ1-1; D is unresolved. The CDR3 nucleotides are TGTGCCAGCAGTTTGATCCGGGGTTTAACTGAAGCTTTCTTT. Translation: CASSLIRGLTEAFF. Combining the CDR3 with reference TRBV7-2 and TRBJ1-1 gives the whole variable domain GAGVSQSPSNKVTEKGKDVELRCDPISGHTALYWYRQSLGQGLEFLIYFQGNSAPDKSGLPSDRFSAERTGGSVSTLTIQRTQQEDSAVYLCASSLIRGLTEAFFGQGTRLTVV.